What follows are 17 T cell receptor beta chains derived from one specimen sequenced in a study of T-cell memory formation after mild COVID-19. TCRdb re-called the 5' RACE reads through MiXCR, storing one row per CDR3 protein. The repertoire includes almost 550,000 distinct CDR3 sequences, roughly 20% of them detected once, and around an eighth sits in the top ten. The sample taken for sequencing was PBMCs or a T cell subset sorted from them (not recorded which). The receptors derive from an adult woman who had mild COVID-19 (a few samples of this study predate the infection). Cell type and time point are not known.

The rearrangement links TRBV20-1 to TRBJ2-1; 11 nucleotides line up with TRBD2. The germline V gene has CDR1 DFQATT and CDR2 SNEGSKA (reference sequence). V dropped 2 bases and J dropped 3; count of bases not matched to a gene: 3. The CDR3 has 15 amino acids. This CDR3 reads CSARLAGGHYNEQFF. The CDR3 nucleotides are TGCAGTGCTAGACTAGCGGGGGGTCACTACAATGAGCAGTTCTTC.

This clonotype was seen ten or more times. This rearrangement joins TRBV18 to TRBJ1-1; D unresolved. Germline CDR1 reads KGHSH; CDR2 reads LQKENI. CDR3 length: 15 amino acids. Trimming took off 3 bases at V and 1 base at J, with 12 bases between the two ends. The CDR3 region has the DNA TGTGCCAGCTCACCCAGACAAGGTTCGAACACTGAAGCTTTCTTT. Its translation is CASSPRQGSNTEAFF. The whole variable domain, remainder taken from reference TRBV18 and TRBJ1-1, is NAGVMQNPRHLVRRRGQEARLRCSPMKGHSHVYWYRQLPEEGLKFMVYLQKENIIDESGMPKERFSAEFPKEGPSILRIQQVVRGDSAAYFCASSPRQGSNTEAFFGQGTRLTVV.

This chain links TRBV10-3 with TRBJ1-1; no clear D gene. Germline CDR1 reads ENHRY; CDR2 reads SYGVKD. Trimming shortened V by 5 bases and J by 3 bases, and 16 bases separated the two germline ends. This CDR3 is built from 15 residues. The chain's CDR3 is CAISPSSSRHTEAFF. CDR3 nucleotides: TGTGCCATCAGTCCCTCGTCCTCGCGTCACACTGAAGCTTTCTTT.

Only a few counts were recorded for this clonotype. The J gene is TRBJ1-1, the V gene TRBV20-1; a weak D match, TRBD1 (5 bases). Germline assignment: CDR1 DFQATT and CDR2 SNEGSKA (reference sequence). The CDR3 extends over 11 amino acids. V gave up 4 bases and J gave up 7 bases, with 10 bases separating them. The CDR3 nucleotides read TGCAGTGCTAAGAAACAGGTTGAAGCTTTCTTT. Its protein product is CSAKKQVEAFF.

This CDR3 reads CASSLDPLVGGTEAFF. The CDR3 nucleotides are TGCGCCAGCAGCTTGGACCCATTAGTCGGGGGCACTGAAGCTTTCTTT. The chain links TRBV5-1 to TRBJ1-1, with D possibly matching TRBD1 (5 bases). V dropped 0 bases and J dropped 4 bases, with 16 bases sitting between them. The CDR3 is made up of 16 amino acids. Germline-derived CDR1 and CDR2 are SGHRS and YFSETQ.

The rearrangement links TRBV5-1 to TRBJ2-2, with a possible D match to TRBD1 (6 bases). The CDR3 spans 14 residues. Per the germline V gene, CDR1 is SGHRS and CDR2 is YFSETQ. V was trimmed by 6 bases and J by 1 base, leaving 10 bases between them. The CDR3 sequence is CASTLGQNTGELFF. The CDR3 nucleotides read TGCGCCAGCACCCTGGGACAGAACACCGGGGAGCTGTTTTTT. Full variable domain (outside the CDR3, taken from reference TRBV5-1 and TRBJ2-2): KAGVTQTPRYLIKTRGQQVTLSCSPISGHRSVSWYQQTPGQGLQFLFEYFSETQRNKGNFPGRFSGRQFSNSRSEMNVSTLELGDSALYLCASTLGQNTGELFFGEGSRLTVL.

The V and J genes are TRBV9 and TRBJ2-1; D is unclear. CDR1 is SGDLS, CDR2 YYNGEE, per germline. This CDR3 is 16 amino acids long. The germline V and J ends were trimmed by 4 bases and 9 bases, with 23 bases remaining between them. The CDR3 DNA sequence: TGTGCCAGCAGCCCTGAAGGCTCGTCTTGGGTCGGTGAGCAGTTCTTC. Protein product: CASSPEGSSWVGEQFF. Together with reference TRBV9 and TRBJ2-1, the CDR3 gives the full variable domain: DSGVTQTPKHLITATGQRVTLRCSPRSGDLSVYWYQQSLDQGLQFLIQYYNGEERAKGNILERFSAQQFPDLHSELNLSSLELGDSALYFCASSPEGSSWVGEQFFGPGTRLTVL.

The chain uses TRBV6-4 and TRBJ2-3, with 10 bases aligning to TRBD2. This CDR3 contains 15 residues. V gave up 2 bases and J gave up 4 bases; unmatched junction bases: 3. The V gene's germline CDR1 is MRHNA and CDR2 SNTAGT. The CDR3 loop reads CASSDEAGGADTQYF. CDR3 bases: TGTGCCAGCAGTGACGAAGCGGGAGGGGCAGATACGCAGTATTTT.

The chain joins TRBV20-1 to TRBJ1-2; D call uncertain. This CDR3 is built from 14 residues. Trimming left V 0 bases short and J 2 bases short, with 10 bases between. Germline V gene lookup returns CDR1 DFQATT and CDR2 SNEGSKA (reference sequence). CDR3 in amino acids: CSARDRSANYGYTF. CDR3 DNA: TGCAGTGCTAGAGATCGGTCCGCAAACTATGGCTACACCTTC.

The rearrangement uses TRBV7-2 and TRBJ1-1; D is unresolved. Germline V gene data show CDR1 as SGHTA and CDR2 as FQGNSA. The CDR3 is made up of 13 amino acids. The ends were cut back, 5 bases at V and 4 bases at J, with 11 bases in the middle. This CDR3 reads CASSPYSRTEAFF. CDR3 DNA: TGTGCCAGCAGCCCATACTCACGCACTGAAGCTTTCTTT.

This clonotype was counted between two and nine times. The chain combines TRBV5-1 with TRBJ2-7; 9 nucleotides line up with TRBD2. Germline lookup yields CDR1 SGHRS and CDR2 YFSETQ. The CDR3 loop spans 15 amino acids. With 0 bases clipped from V and 5 bases from J, the junction kept 6 bases outside the gene matches. The CDR3 DNA reads as TGCGCCAGCAGCTTGGGCGGGACTAGCACCAACGAGCAGTACTTC. This encodes CASSLGGTSTNEQYF.

About this clonotype: The CDR3 does not close with the conserved phenylalanine or tryptophan, likely indicating a read error. The DNA is left out, because the CDR3 cannot be placed on it with certainty; the CDR3 is given as TCRdb lists it. The rearrangement uses TRBV4-2 and TRBJ1-4; the table's D gene call, TRBD1, was not cross checked with the DNA. Germline CDR1 and CDR2: LGHNA and YNFKEQ. Ends included, the CDR3 has 13 residues. The CDR3 sequence: CASSQDLNPRELV.

The chain has TRBV14 and TRBJ2-3; D is perhaps TRBD1 (5 bases). The CDR3 has 15 residues. The germline V gene encodes CDR1 SGHDN and CDR2 FVKESK. V dropped 1 base and J dropped 2 bases, with 10 bases sitting between them. This chain's CDR3 is CASSQAREYTDTQYF. CDR3 DNA sequence: TGTGCCAGCAGCCAAGCCAGGGAATACACAGATACGCAGTATTTT.

This chain joins TRBV20-1 and TRBJ2-1; D is unresolved. V lost 0 bases, J lost 6 bases, and 9 bases lay in between. Germline CDR1 DFQATT, CDR2 SNEGSKA (reference sequence). The CDR3 spans 13 residues. CDR3 amino acids: CSARDPRANEQFF. For the CDR3, the DNA is TGCAGTGCTAGAGATCCACGCGCCAATGAGCAGTTCTTC.

In its sample, this clonotype was seen a few times. This chain joins TRBV6-2 or TRBV6-3 and TRBJ2-1; no definite D call. The CDR3 totals 14 residues. V lost 0 bases and J lost 3, with 6 bases in between. CDR1 and CDR2 from the germline V gene are MNHEY and SVGEGT. CDR3: CASSYSSIYNEQFF. The CDR3 bases are TGTGCCAGCAGTTACTCGTCAATCTACAATGAGCAGTTCTTC.

This clonotype was seen a few times. This chain uses TRBV6-5 with TRBJ1-2; D may be TRBD1 (6 bases). The CDR3 extends over 13 amino acids. Germline lookup yields CDR1 MNHEY and CDR2 SVGAGI. V lost 2 bases and J 8 bases, leaving 12 bases between the germline ends. The CDR3 reads CASSYGQKKGYTF. The CDR3 bases are TGTGCCAGCAGTTACGGACAGAAGAAGGGCTACACCTTC.

This clonotype was observed a few times. This chain connects TRBV7-2 to TRBJ2-7, with a weak D call TRBD1 (5 bases). The CDR3 consists of 15 residues. Trimming removed 4 bases from V and 2 bases from J, with 15 bases in between. Germline assignment: CDR1 SGHTA and CDR2 FQGNSA. CDR3 sequence: CASSYPQGTTYEQYF. Here the CDR3 DNA reads TGTGCCAGCAGCTATCCGCAGGGAACAACCTACGAGCAGTACTTC.